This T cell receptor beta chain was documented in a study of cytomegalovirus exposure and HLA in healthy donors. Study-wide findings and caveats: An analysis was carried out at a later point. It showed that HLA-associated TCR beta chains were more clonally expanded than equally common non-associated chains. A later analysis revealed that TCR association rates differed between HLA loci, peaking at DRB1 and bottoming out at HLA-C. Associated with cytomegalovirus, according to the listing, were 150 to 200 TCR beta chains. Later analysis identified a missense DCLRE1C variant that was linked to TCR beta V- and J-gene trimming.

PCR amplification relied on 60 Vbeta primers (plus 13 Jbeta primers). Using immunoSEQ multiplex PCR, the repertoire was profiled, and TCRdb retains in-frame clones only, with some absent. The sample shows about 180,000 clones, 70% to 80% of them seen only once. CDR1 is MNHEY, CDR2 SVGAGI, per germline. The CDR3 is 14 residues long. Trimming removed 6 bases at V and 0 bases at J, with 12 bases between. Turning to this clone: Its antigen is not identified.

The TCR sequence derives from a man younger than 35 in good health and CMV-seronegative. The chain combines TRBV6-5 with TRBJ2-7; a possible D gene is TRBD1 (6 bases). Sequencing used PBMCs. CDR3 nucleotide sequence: TGTGCCAGCAGGACCCTAGGGGGCTCCTACGAGCAGTACTTC. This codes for CASRTLGGSYEQYF.